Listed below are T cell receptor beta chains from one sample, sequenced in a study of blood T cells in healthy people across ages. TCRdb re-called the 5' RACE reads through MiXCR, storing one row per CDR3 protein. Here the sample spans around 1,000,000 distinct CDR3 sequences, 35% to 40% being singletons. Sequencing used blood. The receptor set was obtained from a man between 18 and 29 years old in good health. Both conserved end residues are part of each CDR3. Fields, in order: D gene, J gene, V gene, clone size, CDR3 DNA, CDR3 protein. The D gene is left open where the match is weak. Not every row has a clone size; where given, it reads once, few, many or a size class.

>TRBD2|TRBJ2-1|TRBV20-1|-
TGCAGTGCTACGCTTCGTCTAGCGGGAGGGCCGAATGAGCAGTTCTTC
CSATLRLAGGPNEQFF
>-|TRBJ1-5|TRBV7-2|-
TGTGCCAGCAGCCCCATAGACAGTAGCAATCAGCCCCAGCATTTT
CASSPIDSSNQPQHF
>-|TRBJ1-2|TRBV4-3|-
TGCGCCAGCAGCCTATCCCCGGACGGTAACTATGGCTACACCTTC
CASSLSPDGNYGYTF
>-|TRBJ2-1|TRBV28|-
TGTGCCAGCAGAATCGGGGGTGTATCCTACAATGAGCAGTTCTTC
CASRIGGVSYNEQFF
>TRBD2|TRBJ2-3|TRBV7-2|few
TGTGCCAGCCGAGCCCAGCGGGACACAGATACGCAGTATTTT
CASRAQRDTDTQYF
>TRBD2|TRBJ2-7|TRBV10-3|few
TGTGCCATCAGTGAGTCCGGGACTAGCGGGTCCTACGAGCAGTACTTC
CAISESGTSGSYEQYF
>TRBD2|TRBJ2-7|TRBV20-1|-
TGCAGTGCTAGAGATGGGGGACTAATCTACGAGCAGTACTTC
CSARDGGLIYEQYF
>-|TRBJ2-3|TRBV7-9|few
TGTGCCAGCAGCTTATCCGGACGGCAGCGCACAGATACGCAGTATTTT
CASSLSGRQRTDTQYF
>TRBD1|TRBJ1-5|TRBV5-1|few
TGCGCCAGCAGCGATTCAGGGGGAGATCAGCCCCAGCATTTT
CASSDSGGDQPQHF
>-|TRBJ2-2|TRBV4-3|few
TGCGCCAGCAGCCAACCCGGACAGCAAAACACCGGGGAGCTGTTTTTT
CASSQPGQQNTGELFF
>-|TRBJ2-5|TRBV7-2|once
TGTGCCAGCAGCTTAGGGCTACAGGGGCGGGAGGCCCAGTACTTC
CASSLGLQGREAQYF
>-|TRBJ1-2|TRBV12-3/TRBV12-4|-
TGTGCCAGCAGCCCGAGGGGGGGCACATCTTCTGGCTACACCTTC
CASSPRGGTSSGYTF
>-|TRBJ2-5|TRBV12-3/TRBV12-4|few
TGTGCCAGCAGTTTTTCAGGGGAGAAGACCCAGTACTTC
CASSFSGEKTQYF
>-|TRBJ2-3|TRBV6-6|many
TGTGCCAGCAGTTACATAGGGAGCCAAGATACGCAGTATTTT
CASSYIGSQDTQYF
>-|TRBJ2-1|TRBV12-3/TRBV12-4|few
TGTGCCAGCAGCCCTGCCGCAGGGGTCGGCAATGAGCAGTTCTTC
CASSPAAGVGNEQFF
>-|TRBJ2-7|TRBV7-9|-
TGTGCCAGCAGGTCTGGGGCCTCCTACGAGCAGTACTTC
CASRSGASYEQYF
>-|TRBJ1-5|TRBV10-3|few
TGTGCCATCAGTGATCCGGCAGACAGCCGAAATCAGCCCCAGCATTTT
CAISDPADSRNQPQHF
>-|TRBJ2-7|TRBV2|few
TGTGCCAGCACCCCGGACAGAAACTACGAGCAGTACTTC
CASTPDRNYEQYF
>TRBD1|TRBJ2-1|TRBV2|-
TGTGCCAGCAGGAGTGGAGGACAGGGGGGTGAGCAGTTCTTC
CASRSGGQGGEQFF
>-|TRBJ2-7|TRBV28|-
TGTGCCAGCAGTGGAACGACGGTAAGCTCCTACAATGAGCAGTACTTC
CASSGTTVSSYNEQYF